Included here is one T cell receptor (beta chain) sequence, with context. The repertoire was sequenced with immunoSEQ multiplex PCR; TCRdb's copy has only in-frame clones and lacks some. There are 260,000 or so clones in the sample; under 90% occur only once, and 15% to 18% lies in the top ten. These data come from a study of blood T cell repertoires in COVID-19. V gave up 6 bases and J gave up 1 base, with 16 bases separating them. CDR1 and CDR2 (germline): SQVTM, ANQGSEA. This CDR3 is 14 amino acids long. The rearrangement joins TRBV29-1 to TRBJ2-7, with D perhaps matching TRBD2 (5 bases). Material for sequencing was PBMCs or T cells enriched from blood (not recorded which). This sequence originates from a man aged 18-30 years who had recovered from COVID-19. The CDR3 sequence is CSVVPGLGSYEQYF. The CDR3 coding sequence is TGCAGCGTGGTCCCGGGATTGGGGTCCTACGAGCAGTACTTC.